Sequencing of this T cell receptor beta chain was carried out in a study of OX40 agonist ivuxolimab in advanced cancers. The wider study: Eligibility admitted prior anti-PD-1, anti-PD-L1 or anti-CTLA-4 therapy; about 42% had some. Partial responses, seen in three patients, involved one hepatocellular carcinoma and two cutaneous melanomas.

Autoimmune disease history or systemic immunosuppression excluded patients. The V gene's germline CDR1 is WSHSY and CDR2 SAAADI. The V gene lost 2 bases and the J gene lost 4 bases, with 7 bases spanning the gap. The CDR3 loop spans 13 amino acids. Points on this clone: Its target is not known.

Study observations and caveats: Clonal expansion by week 6 occurred in CD4+ and CD8+ blood T cells (at 0.1 to 3.0 mg/kg).

The protocol was immunoSEQ multiplex PCR, while the TCRdb copy is restricted to in-frame clones and leaves out a portion. The table shows 55,000 to 90,000 clones, with roughly 89% occurring only once. The V gene is TRBV10-2, the J gene TRBJ2-3; D call uncertain. Sequences were derived from CD4+ or CD8+ T cells sorted from blood, sampled in a trial of the OX40 agonist ivuxolimab. The source is an adult with an advanced solid tumor such as melanoma, head and neck, liver or kidney cancer. CDR3 protein: CASSEDVSDTQYF. The CDR3 bases are TGCGCCAGCAGTGAGGACGTTTCAGATACGCAGTATTTT.